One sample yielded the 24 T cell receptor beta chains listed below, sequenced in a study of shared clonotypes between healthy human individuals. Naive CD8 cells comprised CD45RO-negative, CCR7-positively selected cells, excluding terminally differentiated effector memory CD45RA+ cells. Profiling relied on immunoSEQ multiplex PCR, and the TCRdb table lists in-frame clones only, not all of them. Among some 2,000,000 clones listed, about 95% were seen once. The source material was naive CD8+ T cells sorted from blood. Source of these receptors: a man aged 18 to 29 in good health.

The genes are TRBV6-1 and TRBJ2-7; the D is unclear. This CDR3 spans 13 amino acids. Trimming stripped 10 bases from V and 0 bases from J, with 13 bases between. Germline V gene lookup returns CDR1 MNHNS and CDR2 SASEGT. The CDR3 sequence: CATLGAPSYEQYF. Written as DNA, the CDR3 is TGTGCCACCCTGGGCGCACCCTCCTACGAGCAGTACTTC.

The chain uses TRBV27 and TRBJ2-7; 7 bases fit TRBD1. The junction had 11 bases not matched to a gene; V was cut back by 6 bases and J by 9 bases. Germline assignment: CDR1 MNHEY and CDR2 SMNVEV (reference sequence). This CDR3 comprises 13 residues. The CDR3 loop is CASSSDRSWGQYF. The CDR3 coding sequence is TGTGCCAGCAGCTCGGACAGGTCGTGGGGGCAGTACTTC.

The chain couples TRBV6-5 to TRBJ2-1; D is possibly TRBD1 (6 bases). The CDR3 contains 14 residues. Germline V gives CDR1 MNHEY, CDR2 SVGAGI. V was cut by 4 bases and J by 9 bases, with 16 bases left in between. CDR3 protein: CASSSPKQGGEQFF. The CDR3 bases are TGTGCCAGCAGTTCGCCGAAACAGGGTGGTGAGCAGTTCTTC.

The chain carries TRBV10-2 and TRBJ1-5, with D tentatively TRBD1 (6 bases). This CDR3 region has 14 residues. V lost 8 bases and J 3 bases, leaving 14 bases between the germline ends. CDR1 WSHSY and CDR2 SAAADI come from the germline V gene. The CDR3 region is CASPEDRFNQPQHF. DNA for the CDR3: TGCGCCAGCCCCGAAGACAGGTTCAATCAGCCCCAGCATTTT.

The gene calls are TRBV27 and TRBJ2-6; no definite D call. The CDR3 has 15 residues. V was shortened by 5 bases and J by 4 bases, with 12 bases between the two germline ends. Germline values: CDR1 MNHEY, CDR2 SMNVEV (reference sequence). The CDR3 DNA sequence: TGTGCCAGCAGTCCAATAACTGCCGGGGCCAACGTCCTGACTTTC. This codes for CASSPITAGANVLTF.

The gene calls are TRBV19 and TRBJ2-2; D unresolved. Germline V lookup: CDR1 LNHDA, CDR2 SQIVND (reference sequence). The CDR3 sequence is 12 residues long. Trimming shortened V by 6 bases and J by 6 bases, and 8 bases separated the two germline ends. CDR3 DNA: TGTGCCAGTAGACCGGCCCCCGGGGAGCTGTTTTTT. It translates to CASRPAPGELFF.

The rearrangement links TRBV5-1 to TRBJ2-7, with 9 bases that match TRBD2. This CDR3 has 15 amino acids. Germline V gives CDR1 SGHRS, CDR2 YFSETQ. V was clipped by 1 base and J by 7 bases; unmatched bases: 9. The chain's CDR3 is CASSLYVREGLEQYF. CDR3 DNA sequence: TGCGCCAGCAGCTTGTATGTGCGGGAGGGCCTTGAGCAGTACTTC.

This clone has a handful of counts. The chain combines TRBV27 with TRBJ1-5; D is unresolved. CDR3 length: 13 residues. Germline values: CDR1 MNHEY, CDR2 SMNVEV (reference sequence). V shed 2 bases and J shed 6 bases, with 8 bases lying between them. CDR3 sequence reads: CASSLNPVQPQHF. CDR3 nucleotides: TGTGCCAGCAGTTTAAATCCCGTTCAGCCCCAGCATTTT.

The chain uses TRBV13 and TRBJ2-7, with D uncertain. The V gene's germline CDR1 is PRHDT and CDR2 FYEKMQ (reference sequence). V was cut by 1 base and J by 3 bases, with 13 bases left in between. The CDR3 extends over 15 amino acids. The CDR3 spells CASSLESSGNYEQYF. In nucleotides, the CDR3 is TGTGCCAGCAGCTTAGAGAGTTCTGGAAACTACGAGCAGTACTTC.

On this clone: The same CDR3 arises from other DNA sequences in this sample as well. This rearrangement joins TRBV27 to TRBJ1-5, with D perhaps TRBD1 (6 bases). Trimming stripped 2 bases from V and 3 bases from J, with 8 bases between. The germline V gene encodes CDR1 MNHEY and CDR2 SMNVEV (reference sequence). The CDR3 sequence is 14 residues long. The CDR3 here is CASSLGGSNQPQHF. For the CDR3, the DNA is TGTGCCAGCAGTTTAGGGGGCTCCAATCAGCCCCAGCATTTT.

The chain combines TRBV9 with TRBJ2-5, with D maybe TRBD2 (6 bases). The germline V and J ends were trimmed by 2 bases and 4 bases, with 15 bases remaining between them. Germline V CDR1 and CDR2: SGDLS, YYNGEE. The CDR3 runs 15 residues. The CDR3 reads CASSVEGGIVETQYF. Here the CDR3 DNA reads TGTGCCAGCAGCGTGGAGGGCGGAATAGTAGAGACCCAGTACTTC.

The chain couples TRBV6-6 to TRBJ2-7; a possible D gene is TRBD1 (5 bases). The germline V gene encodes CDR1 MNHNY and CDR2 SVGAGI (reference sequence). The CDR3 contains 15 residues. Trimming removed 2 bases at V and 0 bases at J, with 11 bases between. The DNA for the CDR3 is TGTGCCAGCAGTTACGGGGCAGGCAGCTCCTACGAGCAGTACTTC. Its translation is CASSYGAGSSYEQYF.

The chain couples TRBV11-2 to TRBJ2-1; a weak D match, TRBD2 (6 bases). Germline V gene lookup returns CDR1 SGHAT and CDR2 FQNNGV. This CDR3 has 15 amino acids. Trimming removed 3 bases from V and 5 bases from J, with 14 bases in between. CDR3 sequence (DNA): TGTGCCAGCAGCTTTTCAGTCGGGGAGGACAATGAGCAGTTCTTC. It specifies CASSFSVGEDNEQFF.

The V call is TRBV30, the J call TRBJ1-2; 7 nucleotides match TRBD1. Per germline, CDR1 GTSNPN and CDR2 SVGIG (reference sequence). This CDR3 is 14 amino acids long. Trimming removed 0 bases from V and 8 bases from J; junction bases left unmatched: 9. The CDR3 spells CAWSVQTGWNGYTF. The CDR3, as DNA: TGTGCCTGGAGTGTACAGACAGGGTGGAACGGCTACACCTTC.

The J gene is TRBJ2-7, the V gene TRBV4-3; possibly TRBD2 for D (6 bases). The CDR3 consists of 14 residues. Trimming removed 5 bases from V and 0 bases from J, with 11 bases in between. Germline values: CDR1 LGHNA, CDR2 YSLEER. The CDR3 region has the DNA TGCGCCAGCAGCGCGGGATTGGCCTCCTACGAGCAGTACTTC. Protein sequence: CASSAGLASYEQYF.

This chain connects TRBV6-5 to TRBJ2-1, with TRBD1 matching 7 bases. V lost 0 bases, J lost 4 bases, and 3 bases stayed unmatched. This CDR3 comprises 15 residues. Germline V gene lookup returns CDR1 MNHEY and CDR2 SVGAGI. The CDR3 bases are TGTGCCAGCAGTTACTCAGGGGGCTGGTACAATGAGCAGTTCTTC. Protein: CASSYSGGWYNEQFF.

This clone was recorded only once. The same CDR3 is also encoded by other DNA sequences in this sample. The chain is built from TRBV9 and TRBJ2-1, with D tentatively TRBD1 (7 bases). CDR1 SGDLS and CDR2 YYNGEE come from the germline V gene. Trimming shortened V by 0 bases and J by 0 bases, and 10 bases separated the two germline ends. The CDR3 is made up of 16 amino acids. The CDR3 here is CASSVGGDSSYNEQFF. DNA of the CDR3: TGTGCCAGCAGCGTAGGGGGGGACAGCTCCTACAATGAGCAGTTCTTC. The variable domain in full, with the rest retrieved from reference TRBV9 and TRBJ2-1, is DSGVTQTPKHLITATGQRVTLRCSPRSGDLSVYWYQQSLDQGLQFLIQYYNGEERAKGNILERFSAQQFPDLHSELNLSSLELGDSALYFCASSVGGDSSYNEQFFGPGTRLTVL.

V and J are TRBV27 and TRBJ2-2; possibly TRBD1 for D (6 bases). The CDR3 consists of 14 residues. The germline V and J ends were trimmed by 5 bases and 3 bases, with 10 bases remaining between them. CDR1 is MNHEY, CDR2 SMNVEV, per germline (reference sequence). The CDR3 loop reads CASSPGAYTGELFF. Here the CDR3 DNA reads TGTGCCAGCAGTCCAGGGGCTTACACCGGGGAGCTGTTTTTT.

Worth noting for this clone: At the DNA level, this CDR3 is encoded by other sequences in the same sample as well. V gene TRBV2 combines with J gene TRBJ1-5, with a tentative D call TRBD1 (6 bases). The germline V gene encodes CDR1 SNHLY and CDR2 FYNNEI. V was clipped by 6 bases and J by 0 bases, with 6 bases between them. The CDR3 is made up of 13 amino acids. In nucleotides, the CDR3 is TGTGCCAGCAGGGACAGTAGCAATCAGCCCCAGCATTTT. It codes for CASRDSSNQPQHF.

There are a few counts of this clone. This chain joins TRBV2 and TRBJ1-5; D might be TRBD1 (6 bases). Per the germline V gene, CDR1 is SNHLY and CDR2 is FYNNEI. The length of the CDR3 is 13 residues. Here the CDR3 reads CAKGQNSNQPQHF. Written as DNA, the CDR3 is TGTGCTAAGGGACAAAATAGCAATCAGCCCCAGCATTTT.

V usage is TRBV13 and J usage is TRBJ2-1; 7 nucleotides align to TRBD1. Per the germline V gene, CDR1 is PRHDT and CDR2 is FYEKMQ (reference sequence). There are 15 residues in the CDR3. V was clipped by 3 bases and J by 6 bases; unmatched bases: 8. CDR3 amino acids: CASSLGSTGFNEQFF. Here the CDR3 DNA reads TGTGCCAGCAGCTTGGGATCGACAGGGTTCAATGAGCAGTTCTTC.

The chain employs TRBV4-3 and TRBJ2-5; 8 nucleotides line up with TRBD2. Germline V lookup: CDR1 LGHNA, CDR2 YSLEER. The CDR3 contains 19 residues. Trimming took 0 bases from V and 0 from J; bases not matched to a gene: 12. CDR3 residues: CASSQDLIELAGNQETQYF. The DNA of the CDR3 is TGCGCCAGCAGCCAAGATCTTATCGAGCTAGCGGGTAACCAAGAGACCCAGTACTTC.

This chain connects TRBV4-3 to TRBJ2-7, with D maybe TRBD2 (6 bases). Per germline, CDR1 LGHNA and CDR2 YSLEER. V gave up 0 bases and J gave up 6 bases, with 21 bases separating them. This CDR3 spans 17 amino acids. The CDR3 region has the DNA TGCGCCAGCAGCCAAGATCTCCCCTTGGGCGGGGCTGGCGAGCAGTACTTC. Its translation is CASSQDLPLGGAGEQYF.

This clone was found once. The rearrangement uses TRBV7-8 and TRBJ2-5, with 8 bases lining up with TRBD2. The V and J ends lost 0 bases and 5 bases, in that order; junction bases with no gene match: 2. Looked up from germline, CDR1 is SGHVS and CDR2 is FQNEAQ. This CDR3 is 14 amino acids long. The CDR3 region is CASSLAPGGETQYF. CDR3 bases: TGTGCCAGCAGCTTAGCGCCGGGGGGGGAGACCCAGTACTTC. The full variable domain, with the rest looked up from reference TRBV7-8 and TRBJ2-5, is GAGVSQSPRYKVAKRGQDVALRCDPISGHVSLFWYQQALGQGPEFLTYFQNEAQLDKSGLPSDRFFAERPEGSVSTLKIQRTQQEDSAVYLCASSLAPGGETQYFGPGTRLLVL.